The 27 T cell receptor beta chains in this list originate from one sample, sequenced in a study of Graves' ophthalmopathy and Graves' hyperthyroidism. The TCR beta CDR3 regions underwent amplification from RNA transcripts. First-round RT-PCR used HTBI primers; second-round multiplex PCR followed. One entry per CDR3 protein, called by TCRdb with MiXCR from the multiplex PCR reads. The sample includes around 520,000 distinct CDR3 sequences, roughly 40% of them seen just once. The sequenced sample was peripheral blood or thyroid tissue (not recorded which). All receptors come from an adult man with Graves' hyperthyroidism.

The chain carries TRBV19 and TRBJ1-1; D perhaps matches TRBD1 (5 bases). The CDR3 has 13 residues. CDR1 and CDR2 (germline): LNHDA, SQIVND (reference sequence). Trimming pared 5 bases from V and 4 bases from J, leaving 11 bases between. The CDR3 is CASSVQGVTEAFF. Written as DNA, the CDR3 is TGTGCCAGTAGTGTGCAGGGAGTCACTGAAGCTTTCTTT.

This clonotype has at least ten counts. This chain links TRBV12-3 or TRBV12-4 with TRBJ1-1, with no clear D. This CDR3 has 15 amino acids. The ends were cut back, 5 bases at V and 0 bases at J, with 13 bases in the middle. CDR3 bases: TGTGCCAGCAGTCAATCCCCCGGGGTGAACACTGAAGCTTTCTTT. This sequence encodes CASSQSPGVNTEAFF.

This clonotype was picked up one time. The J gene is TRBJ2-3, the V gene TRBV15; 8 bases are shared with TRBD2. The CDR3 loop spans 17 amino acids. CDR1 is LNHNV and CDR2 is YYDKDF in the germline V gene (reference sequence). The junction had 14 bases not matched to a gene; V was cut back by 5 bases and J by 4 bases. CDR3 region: CATSDDHSGSGADTQYF. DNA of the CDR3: TGTGCCACCAGCGATGATCACAGCGGGAGTGGCGCAGATACGCAGTATTTT.

CDR3 nucleotide sequence: TGTGCCAGCAGCTTAGTCCGGGACGGATATGGCTACACCTTC. Its translation: CASSLVRDGYGYTF. The chain is built from TRBV7-9 and TRBJ1-2; D may be TRBD1 (5 bases). The CDR3 has 14 amino acids. Germline loops: CDR1 SEHNR, CDR2 FQNEAQ (reference sequence). Trimming cost V 1 base and J 5 bases, with 11 bases left between them.

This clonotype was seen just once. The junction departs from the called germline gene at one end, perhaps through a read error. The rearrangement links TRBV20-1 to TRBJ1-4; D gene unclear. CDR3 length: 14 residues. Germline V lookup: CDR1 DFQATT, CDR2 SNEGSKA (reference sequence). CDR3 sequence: CSTRDSLSNEKLFF. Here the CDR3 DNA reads TGCAGTACTAGAGACTCCCTCTCTAATGAAAAACTGTTTTTT.

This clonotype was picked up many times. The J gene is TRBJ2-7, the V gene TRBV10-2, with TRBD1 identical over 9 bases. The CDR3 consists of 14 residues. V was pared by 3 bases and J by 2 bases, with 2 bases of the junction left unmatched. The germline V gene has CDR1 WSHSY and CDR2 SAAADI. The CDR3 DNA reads TGCGCCAGCAGTGATGGGACAGGGACCTACGAGCAGTACTTC. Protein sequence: CASSDGTGTYEQYF.

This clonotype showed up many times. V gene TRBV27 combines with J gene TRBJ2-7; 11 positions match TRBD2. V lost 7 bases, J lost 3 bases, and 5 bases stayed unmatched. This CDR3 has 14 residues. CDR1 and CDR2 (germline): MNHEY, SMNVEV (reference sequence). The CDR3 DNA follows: TGTGCCAGCAAATCTAGCGGGAGGCTCTACGAGCAGTACTTC. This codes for CASKSSGRLYEQYF.

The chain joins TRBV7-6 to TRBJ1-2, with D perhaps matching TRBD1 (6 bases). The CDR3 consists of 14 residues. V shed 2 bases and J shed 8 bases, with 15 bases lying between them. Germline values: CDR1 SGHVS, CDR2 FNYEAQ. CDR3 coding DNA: TGTGCCAGCAGCTTAAGGCCAGGGGAGAGGGGCTACACCTTC. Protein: CASSLRPGERGYTF.

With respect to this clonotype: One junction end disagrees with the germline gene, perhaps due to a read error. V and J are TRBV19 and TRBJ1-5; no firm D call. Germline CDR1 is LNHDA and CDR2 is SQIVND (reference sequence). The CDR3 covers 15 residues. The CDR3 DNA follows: TGTGCCAGTAGTATCTTTGGCCAGCCGGGCCAGCCCCCGCATTTT. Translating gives CASSIFGQPGQPPHF.

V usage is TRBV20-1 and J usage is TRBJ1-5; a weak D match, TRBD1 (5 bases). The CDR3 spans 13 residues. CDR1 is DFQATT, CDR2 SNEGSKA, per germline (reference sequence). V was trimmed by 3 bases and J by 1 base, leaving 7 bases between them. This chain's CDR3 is CSARGESNQPQHF. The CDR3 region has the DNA TGCAGTGCTAGGGGGGAGAGCAATCAGCCCCAGCATTTT.

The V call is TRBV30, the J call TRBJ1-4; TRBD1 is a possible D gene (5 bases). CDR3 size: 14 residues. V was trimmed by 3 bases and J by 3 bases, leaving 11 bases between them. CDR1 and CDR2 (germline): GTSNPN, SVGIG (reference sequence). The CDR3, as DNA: TGTGCCTGGAGCCCCCCGGGACCTAATGAAAAACTGTTTTTT. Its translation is CAWSPPGPNEKLFF.

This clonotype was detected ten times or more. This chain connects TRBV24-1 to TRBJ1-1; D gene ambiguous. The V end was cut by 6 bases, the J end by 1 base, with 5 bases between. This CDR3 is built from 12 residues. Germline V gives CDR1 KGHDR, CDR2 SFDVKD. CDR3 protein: CATSPGNTEAFF. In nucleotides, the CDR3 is TGTGCCACCAGTCCGGGGAACACTGAAGCTTTCTTT.

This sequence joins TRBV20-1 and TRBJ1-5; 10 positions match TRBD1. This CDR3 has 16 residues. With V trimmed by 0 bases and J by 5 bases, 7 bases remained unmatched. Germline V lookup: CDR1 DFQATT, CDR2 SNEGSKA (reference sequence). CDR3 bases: TGCAGTGCTAGAGAGAGGGGGACAGGGGCTTATCAGCCCCAGCATTTT. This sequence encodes CSARERGTGAYQPQHF.

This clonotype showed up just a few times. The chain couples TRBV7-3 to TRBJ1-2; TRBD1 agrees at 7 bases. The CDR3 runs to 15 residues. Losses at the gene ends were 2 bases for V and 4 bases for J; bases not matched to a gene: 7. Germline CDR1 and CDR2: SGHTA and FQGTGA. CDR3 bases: TGTGCCAGCAGCTTAGAGACAGGGCAGGCCTATGGCTACACCTTC. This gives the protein CASSLETGQAYGYTF. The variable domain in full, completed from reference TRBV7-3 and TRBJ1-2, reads GAGVSQTPSNKVTEKGKYVELRCDPISGHTALYWYRQSLGQGPEFLIYFQGTGAADDSGLPNDRFFAVRPEGSVSTLKIQRTERGDSAVYLCASSLETGQAYGYTFGSGTRLTVV.

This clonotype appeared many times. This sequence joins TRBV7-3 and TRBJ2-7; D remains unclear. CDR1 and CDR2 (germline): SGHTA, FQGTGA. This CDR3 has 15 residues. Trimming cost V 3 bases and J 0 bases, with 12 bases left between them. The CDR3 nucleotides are TGTGCCAGCAGCTTTGGGTCTCCCAGCTCCTACGAGCAGTACTTC. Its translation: CASSFGSPSSYEQYF.

CDR3 amino acids: CASSVDGESYNEQFF. CDR3 DNA: TGTGCCAGCAGCGTAGATGGGGAATCCTACAATGAGCAGTTCTTC. This rearrangement joins TRBV9 to TRBJ2-1; D remains unclear. In germline, CDR1 is SGDLS, CDR2 YYNGEE. V was clipped by 0 bases and J by 1 base, with 8 bases between them. The CDR3 loop spans 15 amino acids.

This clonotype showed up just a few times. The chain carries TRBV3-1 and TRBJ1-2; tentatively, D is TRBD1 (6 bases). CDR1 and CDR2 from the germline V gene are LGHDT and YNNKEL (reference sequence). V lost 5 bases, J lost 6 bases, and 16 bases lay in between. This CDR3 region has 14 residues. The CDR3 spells CASSTHGGGDGYTF. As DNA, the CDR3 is TGTGCCAGCAGCACACACGGGGGCGGGGATGGCTACACCTTC.

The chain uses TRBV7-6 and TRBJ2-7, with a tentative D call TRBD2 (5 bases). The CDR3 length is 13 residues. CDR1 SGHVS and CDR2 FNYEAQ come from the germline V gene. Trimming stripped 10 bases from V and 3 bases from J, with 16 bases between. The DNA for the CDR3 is TGTGCCACCAAGCTTAACGCGGGCTACGAGCAGTACTTC. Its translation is CATKLNAGYEQYF. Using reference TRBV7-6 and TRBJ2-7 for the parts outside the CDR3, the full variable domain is GAGVSQSPRYKVTKRGQDVALRCDPISGHVSLYWYRQALGQGPEFLTYFNYEAQQDKSGLPNDRFSAERPEGSISTLTIQRTEQRDSAMYRCATKLNAGYEQYFGPGTRLTVT.

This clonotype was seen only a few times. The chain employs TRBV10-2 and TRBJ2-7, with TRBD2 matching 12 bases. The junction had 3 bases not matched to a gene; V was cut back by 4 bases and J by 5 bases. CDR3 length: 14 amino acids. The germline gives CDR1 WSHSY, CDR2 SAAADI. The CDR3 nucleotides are TGCGCCAGCAGTGGACTAGCGGGGGCTAACGAGCAGTACTTC. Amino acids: CASSGLAGANEQYF.

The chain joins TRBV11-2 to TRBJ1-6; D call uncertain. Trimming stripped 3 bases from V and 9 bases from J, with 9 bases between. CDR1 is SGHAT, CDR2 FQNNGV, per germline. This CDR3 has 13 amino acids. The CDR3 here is CASSFGLVSPLHF. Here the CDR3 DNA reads TGTGCCAGCAGCTTTGGGTTAGTTTCACCCCTCCACTTT.

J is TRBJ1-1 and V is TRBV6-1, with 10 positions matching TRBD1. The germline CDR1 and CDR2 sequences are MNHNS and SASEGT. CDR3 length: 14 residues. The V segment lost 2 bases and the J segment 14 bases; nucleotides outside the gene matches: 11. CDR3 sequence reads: CASSESTGGSEQFF. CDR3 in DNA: TGTGCCAGCAGTGAATCGACAGGGGGCAGTGAGCAGTTCTTT.

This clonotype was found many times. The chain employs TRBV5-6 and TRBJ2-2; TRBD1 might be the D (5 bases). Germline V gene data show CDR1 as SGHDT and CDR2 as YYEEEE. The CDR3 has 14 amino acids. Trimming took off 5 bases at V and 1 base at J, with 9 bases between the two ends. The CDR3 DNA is TGTGCCAGCAGTACCACAGGGAACACCGGGGAGCTGTTTTTT. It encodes CASSTTGNTGELFF. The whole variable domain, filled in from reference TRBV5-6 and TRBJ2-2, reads DAGVTQSPTHLIKTRGQQVTLRCSPKSGHDTVSWYQQALGQGPQFIFQYYEEEERQRGNFPDRFSGHQFPNYSSELNVNALLLGDSALYLCASSTTGNTGELFFGEGSRLTVL.

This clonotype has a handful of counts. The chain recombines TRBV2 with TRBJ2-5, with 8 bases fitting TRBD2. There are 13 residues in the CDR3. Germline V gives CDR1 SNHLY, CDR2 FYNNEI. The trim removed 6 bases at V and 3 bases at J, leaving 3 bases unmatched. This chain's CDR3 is CASRETSEETQYF. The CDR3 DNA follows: TGTGCCAGCAGAGAGACTAGCGAAGAGACCCAGTACTTC.

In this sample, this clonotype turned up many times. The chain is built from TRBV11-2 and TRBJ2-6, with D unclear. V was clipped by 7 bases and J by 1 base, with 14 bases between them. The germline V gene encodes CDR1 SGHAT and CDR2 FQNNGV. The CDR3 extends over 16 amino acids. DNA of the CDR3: TGTGCCAGCAACTTCCCGCAGAGATCTGGGGCCAACGTCCTGACTTTC. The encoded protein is CASNFPQRSGANVLTF.

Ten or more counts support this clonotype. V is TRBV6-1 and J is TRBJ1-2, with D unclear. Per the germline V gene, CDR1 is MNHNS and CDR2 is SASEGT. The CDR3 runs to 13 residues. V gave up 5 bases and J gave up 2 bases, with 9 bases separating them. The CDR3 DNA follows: TGTGCCAGCAGTACAGCCCGAAACTATGGCTACACCTTC. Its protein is CASSTARNYGYTF.

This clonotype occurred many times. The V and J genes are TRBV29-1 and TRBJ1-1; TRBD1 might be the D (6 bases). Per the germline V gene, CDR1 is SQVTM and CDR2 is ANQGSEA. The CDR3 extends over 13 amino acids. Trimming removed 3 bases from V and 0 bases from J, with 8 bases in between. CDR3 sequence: CSVETGMNTEAFF. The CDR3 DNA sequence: TGCAGCGTTGAGACAGGCATGAACACTGAAGCTTTCTTT.

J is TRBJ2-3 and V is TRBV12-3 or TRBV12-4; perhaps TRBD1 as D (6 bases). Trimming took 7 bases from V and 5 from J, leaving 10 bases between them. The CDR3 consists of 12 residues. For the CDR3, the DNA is TGTGCCAGCAATAACAGGGTAGATACGCAGTATTTT. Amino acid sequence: CASNNRVDTQYF.